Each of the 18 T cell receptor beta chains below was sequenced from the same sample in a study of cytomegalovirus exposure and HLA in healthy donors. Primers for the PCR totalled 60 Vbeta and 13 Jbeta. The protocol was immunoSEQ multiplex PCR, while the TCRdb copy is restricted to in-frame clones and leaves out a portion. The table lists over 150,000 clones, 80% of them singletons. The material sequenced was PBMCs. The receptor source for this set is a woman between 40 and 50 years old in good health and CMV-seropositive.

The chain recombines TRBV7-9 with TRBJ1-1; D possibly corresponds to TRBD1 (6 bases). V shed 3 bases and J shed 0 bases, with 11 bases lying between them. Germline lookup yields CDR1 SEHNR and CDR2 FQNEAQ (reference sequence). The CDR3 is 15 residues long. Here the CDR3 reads CASSFRQVMNTEAFF. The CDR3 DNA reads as TGTGCCAGCAGCTTTAGACAGGTCATGAACACTGAAGCTTTCTTT.

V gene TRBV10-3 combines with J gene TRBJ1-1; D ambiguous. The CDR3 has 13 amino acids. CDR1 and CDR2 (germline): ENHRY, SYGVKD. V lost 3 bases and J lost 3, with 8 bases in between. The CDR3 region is CAISEEHHTEAFF. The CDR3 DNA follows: TGTGCCATCAGTGAAGAACACCACACTGAAGCTTTCTTT.

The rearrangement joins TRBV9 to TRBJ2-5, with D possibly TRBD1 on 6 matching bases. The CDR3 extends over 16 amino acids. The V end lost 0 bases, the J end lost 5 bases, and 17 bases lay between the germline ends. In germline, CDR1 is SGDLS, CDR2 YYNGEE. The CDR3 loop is CASSVASGARPETQYF. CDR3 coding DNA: TGTGCCAGCAGCGTAGCATCAGGGGCTAGACCGGAGACCCAGTACTTC.

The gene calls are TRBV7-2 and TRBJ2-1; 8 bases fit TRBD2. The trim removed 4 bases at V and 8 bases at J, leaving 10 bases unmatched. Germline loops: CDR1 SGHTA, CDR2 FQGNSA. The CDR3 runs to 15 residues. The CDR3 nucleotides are TGTGCCAGCAGCTACCGGGAGGGCTCCTGGTATGAGCAGTTCTTC. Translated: CASSYREGSWYEQFF.

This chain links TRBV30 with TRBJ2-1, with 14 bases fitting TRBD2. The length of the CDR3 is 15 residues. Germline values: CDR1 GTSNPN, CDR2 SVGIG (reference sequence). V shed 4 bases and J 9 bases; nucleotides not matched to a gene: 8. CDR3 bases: TGTGCCTGGATCCAGACTAGCGGGAGGGCCGGTGAGCAGTTCTTC. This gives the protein CAWIQTSGRAGEQFF.

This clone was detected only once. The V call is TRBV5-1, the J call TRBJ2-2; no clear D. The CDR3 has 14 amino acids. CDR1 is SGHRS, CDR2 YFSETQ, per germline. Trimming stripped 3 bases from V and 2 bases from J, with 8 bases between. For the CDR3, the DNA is TGCGCCAGCAGCTGGCGGTATAACACCGGGGAGCTGTTTTTT. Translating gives CASSWRYNTGELFF.

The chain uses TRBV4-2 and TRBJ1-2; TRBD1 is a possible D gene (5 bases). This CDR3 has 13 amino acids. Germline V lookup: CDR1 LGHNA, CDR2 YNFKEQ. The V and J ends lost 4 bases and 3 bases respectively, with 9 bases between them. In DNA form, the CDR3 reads TGTGCCAGCAGCCCCGGGGGTGACTATGGCTACACCTTC. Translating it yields CASSPGGDYGYTF.

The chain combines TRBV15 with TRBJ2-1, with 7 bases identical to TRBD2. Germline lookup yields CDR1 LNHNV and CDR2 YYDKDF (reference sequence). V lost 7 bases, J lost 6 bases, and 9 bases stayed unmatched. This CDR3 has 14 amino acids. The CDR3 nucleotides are TGTGCCACCACCCGAGCGGGAAGTGCCAATGAGCAGTTCTTC. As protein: CATTRAGSANEQFF.

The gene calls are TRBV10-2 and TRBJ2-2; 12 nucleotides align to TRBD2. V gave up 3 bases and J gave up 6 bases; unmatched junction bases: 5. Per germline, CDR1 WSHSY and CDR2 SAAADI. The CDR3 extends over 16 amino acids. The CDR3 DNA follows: TGCGCCAGCAGTGATCTAACTAGCGGGAGGCCCGGGGAGCTGTTTTTT. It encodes CASSDLTSGRPGELFF.

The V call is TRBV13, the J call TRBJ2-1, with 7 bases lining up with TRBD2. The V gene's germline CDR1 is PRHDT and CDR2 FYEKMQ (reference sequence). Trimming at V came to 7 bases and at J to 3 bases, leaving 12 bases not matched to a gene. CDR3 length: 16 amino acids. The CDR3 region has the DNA TGTGCCAGCACCCCCCGTCAGGCTAGCGGCTACAATGAGCAGTTCTTC. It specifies CASTPRQASGYNEQFF.

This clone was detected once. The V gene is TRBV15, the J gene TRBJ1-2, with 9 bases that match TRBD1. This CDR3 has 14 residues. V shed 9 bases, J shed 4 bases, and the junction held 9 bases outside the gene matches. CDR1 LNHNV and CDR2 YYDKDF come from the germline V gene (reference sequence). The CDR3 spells CATERDREAYGYTF. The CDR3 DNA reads TGTGCCACTGAACGGGACAGGGAAGCCTATGGCTACACCTTC.

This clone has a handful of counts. CDR3: CASSRDRGGTEAFF. CDR3 coding DNA: TGTGCCAGTAGTAGGGACAGGGGCGGCACTGAAGCTTTCTTT. The chain recombines TRBV19 with TRBJ1-1, with 10 bases that match TRBD1. V was clipped by 4 bases and J by 4 bases; unmatched bases: 3. Germline CDR1 is LNHDA and CDR2 is SQIVND (reference sequence). The CDR3 extends over 14 amino acids.

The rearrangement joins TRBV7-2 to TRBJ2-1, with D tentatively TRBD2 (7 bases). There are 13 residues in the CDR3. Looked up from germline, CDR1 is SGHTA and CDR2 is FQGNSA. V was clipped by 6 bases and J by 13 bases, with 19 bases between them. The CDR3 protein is CASSSNKGGAQFF. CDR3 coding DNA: TGTGCCAGCAGTTCGAATAAGGGGGGGGCTCAGTTCTTC. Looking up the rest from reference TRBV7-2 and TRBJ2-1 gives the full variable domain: GAGVSQSPSNKVTEKGKDVELRCDPISGHTALYWYRQSLGQGLEFLIYFQGNSAPDKSGLPSDRFSAERTGGSVSTLTIQRTQQEDSAVYLCASSSNKGGAQFFGPGTRLTVL.

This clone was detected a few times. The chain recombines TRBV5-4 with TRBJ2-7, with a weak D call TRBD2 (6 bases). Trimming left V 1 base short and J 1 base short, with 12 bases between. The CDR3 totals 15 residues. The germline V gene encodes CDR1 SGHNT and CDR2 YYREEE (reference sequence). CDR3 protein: CASSLSGGESYEQYF. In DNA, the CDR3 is TGTGCCAGCAGCTTGTCTGGCGGGGAGTCCTACGAGCAGTACTTC.

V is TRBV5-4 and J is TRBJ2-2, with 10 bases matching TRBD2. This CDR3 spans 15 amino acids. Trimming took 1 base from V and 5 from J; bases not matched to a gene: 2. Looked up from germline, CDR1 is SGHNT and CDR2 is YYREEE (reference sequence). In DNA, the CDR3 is TGTGCCAGCAGCTTGTTGACTAGCGGGACCGGGGAGCTGTTTTTT. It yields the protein CASSLLTSGTGELFF.

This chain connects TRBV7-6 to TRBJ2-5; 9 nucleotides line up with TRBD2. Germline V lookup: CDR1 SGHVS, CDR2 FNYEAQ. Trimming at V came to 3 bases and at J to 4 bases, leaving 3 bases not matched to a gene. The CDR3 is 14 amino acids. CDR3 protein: CASSFSGSVETQYF. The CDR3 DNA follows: TGTGCCAGCAGCTTTAGCGGGAGTGTAGAGACCCAGTACTTC. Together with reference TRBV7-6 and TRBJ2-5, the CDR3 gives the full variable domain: GAGVSQSPRYKVTKRGQDVALRCDPISGHVSLYWYRQALGQGPEFLTYFNYEAQQDKSGLPNDRFSAERPEGSISTLTIQRTEQRDSAMYRCASSFSGSVETQYFGPGTRLLVL.

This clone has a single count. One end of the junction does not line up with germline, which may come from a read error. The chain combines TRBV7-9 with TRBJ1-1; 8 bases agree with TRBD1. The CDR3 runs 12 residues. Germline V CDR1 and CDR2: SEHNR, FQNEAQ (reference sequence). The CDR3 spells CSSSPTGGKAFF. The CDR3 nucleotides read TGTTCCAGCAGCCCCACAGGGGGGAAAGCTTTCTTT.

The CDR3: CASSLGLMNIQYF. The CDR3 DNA is TGCGCCAGCAGCTTGGGGCTGATGAACATTCAGTACTTC. The J gene is TRBJ2-4, the V gene TRBV5-1; no clear D. Per the germline V gene, CDR1 is SGHRS and CDR2 is YFSETQ. Trimming removed 0 bases from V and 7 bases from J, with 8 bases in between. This CDR3 is built from 13 residues.